This T cell receptor beta chain comes out of a study of patients and donors after allogeneic stem cell transplantation. TCRdb re-derived calls from the RT-PCR reads in MiXCR, one entry per CDR3 protein. Of over 400,000 distinct CDR3 sequences in the sample, roughly 17% were seen once. This clonotype was sampled from a human donor who was either an allogeneic HSCT recipient or a stem cell or donor lymphocyte infusion donor (not recorded which). It is not recorded whose cells these are; they may come from a transplant donor. The sample consisted of blood, either unsorted or a sorted T cell fraction (not recorded which).

CDR3: CASSEGGPYGYTF. The DNA for the CDR3 is TGTGCCAGCAGTGAGGGGGGACCCTATGGCTACACCTTC. V and J are TRBV2 and TRBJ1-2; perhaps TRBD1 as D (5 bases). The germline V gene has CDR1 SNHLY and CDR2 FYNNEI. The CDR3 is 13 amino acids. V was shortened by 3 bases and J by 4 bases, with 9 bases between the two germline ends.